Below are 23 T cell receptor beta chains sequenced from a single sample in a study of technical replicates of blood from a handful of donors. The method was immunoSEQ multiplex PCR; TCRdb's version includes in-frame clones alone and lacks a portion of them. The repertoire holds 40,000 to 60,000 clones, with roughly 90% as singletons. Sequencing used PBMCs. These receptors all come from a human donor in good health. Some clones in this sample may be carry-over from other donors' samples.

The V gene is TRBV7-8, the J gene TRBJ2-3; TRBD2 is a possible D gene (5 bases). Germline CDR1 reads SGHVS; CDR2 reads FQNEAQ. Trimming removed 5 bases from V and 0 bases from J, with 12 bases in between. The CDR3 loop spans 15 amino acids. In nucleotides, the CDR3 is TGTGCCAGCAGCGCAGAGGGTCTTAGCACAGATACGCAGTATTTT. Amino acids: CASSAEGLSTDTQYF.

This chain links TRBV27 with TRBJ2-7; D is perhaps TRBD2 (6 bases). This CDR3 contains 14 residues. Germline CDR1 MNHEY, CDR2 SMNVEV (reference sequence). V dropped 1 base and J dropped 2 bases, with 9 bases sitting between them. The CDR3 coding sequence is TGTGCCAGCAGTTTATGGGGCGGGGCCTACGAGCAGTACTTC. This sequence encodes CASSLWGGAYEQYF.

This sequence joins TRBV7-2 and TRBJ1-6; D is ambiguous. The CDR3 covers 13 residues. Trimming removed 7 bases from V and 9 bases from J, with 13 bases in between. Germline V lookup: CDR1 SGHTA, CDR2 FQGNSA. The CDR3 loop reads CASTSREVSPLHF. The CDR3 coding sequence is TGTGCCAGCACCTCTCGAGAGGTTTCACCCCTCCACTTT.

This clone was detected only once. The CDR3 loop reads CASSPGRQSYEQYF. As DNA, the CDR3 is TGTGCCAGCAGCCCGGGTCGGCAGTCCTACGAGCAGTACTTC. V is TRBV5-6 and J is TRBJ2-7; the D is unclear. The CDR3 runs 14 residues. In germline, CDR1 is SGHDT, CDR2 YYEEEE. Trimming shortened V by 4 bases and J by 1 base, and 12 bases separated the two germline ends.

The chain has TRBV6-5 and TRBJ1-2; possibly TRBD1 for D (6 bases). The V gene lost 0 bases and the J gene lost 4 bases, with 9 bases spanning the gap. There are 14 residues in the CDR3. Germline assignment: CDR1 MNHEY and CDR2 SVGAGI. The CDR3 reads CASSYSRGTYGYTF. CDR3 nucleotides: TGTGCCAGCAGTTACTCGAGGGGGACCTATGGCTACACCTTC.

This rearrangement joins TRBV7-9 to TRBJ1-2, with D uncertain. Germline CDR1 and CDR2: SEHNR and FQNEAQ (reference sequence). This CDR3 spans 14 amino acids. V was shortened by 0 bases and J by 5 bases, with 10 bases between the two germline ends. In nucleotides, the CDR3 is TGTGCCAGCAGCTTAGCGGGAGAGAGATATGGCTACACCTTC. This encodes CASSLAGERYGYTF.

Remarks on this clone: Other DNA sequences in this specimen translate into the identical CDR3. The chain uses TRBV30 and TRBJ1-6, with TRBD1 matching 7 bases. CDR3 length: 12 residues. The V and J ends lost 5 bases and 7 bases, in that order; junction bases with no gene match: 2. Looked up from germline, CDR1 is GTSNPN and CDR2 is SVGIG (reference sequence). CDR3 nucleotides: TGTGCCTGGGACAGGGCAAATTCACCCCTCCACTTT. Translation: CAWDRANSPLHF.

This chain connects TRBV4-1 to TRBJ2-2; D gene uncertain. The V gene's germline CDR1 is MGHRA and CDR2 YSYEKL. The length of the CDR3 is 15 residues. The V end lost 1 base, the J end lost 4 bases, and 10 bases lay between the germline ends. CDR3 residues: CASSQVSQSTGELFF. CDR3 sequence (DNA): TGCGCCAGCAGCCAAGTGTCCCAGTCCACCGGGGAGCTGTTTTTT.

CDR3 sequence: CASSALAGASYEQYF. The CDR3 coding sequence is TGTGCCAGCAGTGCACTAGCGGGGGCCTCCTACGAGCAGTACTTC. This chain links TRBV6-5 with TRBJ2-7; 11 bases align to TRBD2. This CDR3 region has 15 residues. CDR1 is MNHEY and CDR2 is SVGAGI in the germline V gene. V was clipped by 5 bases and J by 0 bases; unmatched bases: 3.

This chain links TRBV18 with TRBJ1-1; D gene ambiguous. CDR3 length equals 15 residues. Looked up from germline, CDR1 is KGHSH and CDR2 is LQKENI. Trimming took 3 bases from V and 0 from J, leaving 11 bases between them. The CDR3 here is CASSPEDGMNTEAFF. The DNA for the CDR3 is TGTGCCAGCTCACCCGAGGACGGGATGAACACTGAAGCTTTCTTT.

This sequence joins TRBV9 and TRBJ2-1; 12 bases are shared with TRBD2. The CDR3 is made up of 16 amino acids. Germline V gives CDR1 SGDLS, CDR2 YYNGEE. V shed 3 bases and J 6 bases; nucleotides not matched to a gene: 7. In DNA, the CDR3 is TGTGCCAGCAGCGCCCGACTAGCGGGAGCAAGCAATGAGCAGTTCTTC. Translated: CASSARLAGASNEQFF.

This chain connects TRBV7-9 to TRBJ2-3; 9 nucleotides line up with TRBD2. This CDR3 has 16 residues. The germline V gene encodes CDR1 SEHNR and CDR2 FQNEAQ (reference sequence). V dropped 2 bases and J dropped 4; count of bases not matched to a gene: 7. The CDR3 protein is CASSLRGGAGADTQYF. The CDR3 bases are TGTGCCAGCAGCTTACGCGGGGGGGCCGGGGCAGATACGCAGTATTTT.

This chain connects TRBV5-5 to TRBJ1-2; D is ambiguous. The CDR3 consists of 14 residues. The germline CDR1 and CDR2 sequences are SGHKS and YYEKEE (reference sequence). Trimming removed 1 base at V and 8 bases at J, with 15 bases between. This CDR3 is CASSLRHGGEGYTF. Here the CDR3 DNA reads TGTGCCAGCAGCTTGAGACACGGCGGGGAGGGCTACACCTTC.

The V call is TRBV5-1, the J call TRBJ2-1; 7 bases map to TRBD2. Germline V CDR1 and CDR2: SGHRS, YFSETQ. The length of the CDR3 is 16 residues. J lost 4 bases, V lost 3 bases, and 10 bases had no gene match. DNA of the CDR3: TGCGCCAGCAGCTCCACATCGGGAGGCCTATACAATGAGCAGTTCTTC. Residues: CASSSTSGGLYNEQFF.

To note about this clone: Other nucleotide sequences from this sample produce the same CDR3. CDR3 coding DNA: TGTGCCAGCTCACCGGACAGACTGAACACTGAAGCTTTCTTT. Amino acids: CASSPDRLNTEAFF. This chain joins TRBV18 and TRBJ1-1; D is possibly TRBD1 (6 bases). The V gene lost 3 bases and the J gene lost 0 bases, with 8 bases spanning the gap. CDR3 length: 14 amino acids. Germline CDR1 KGHSH, CDR2 LQKENI.

V usage is TRBV2 and J usage is TRBJ1-2; D is possibly TRBD1 (5 bases). V lost 5 bases and J lost 4, with 11 bases in between. The CDR3 spans 13 residues. Germline V gene lookup returns CDR1 SNHLY and CDR2 FYNNEI. CDR3 in DNA: TGTGCCAGCAGTTCCCAGGGAGGCTATGGCTACACCTTC. Its translation: CASSSQGGYGYTF.

V and J are TRBV7-3 and TRBJ2-3, with 10 bases lining up with TRBD2. J was trimmed by 4 bases and V by 1 base; bases with no gene match: 8. Germline CDR1 is SGHTA and CDR2 is FQGTGA. The CDR3 runs 17 residues. The DNA of the CDR3 is TGTGCCAGCAGCTTAAAGGGGGTCAGCGGGGGGGCAGATACGCAGTATTTT. Translation: CASSLKGVSGGADTQYF.

V is TRBV9 and J is TRBJ1-4, with D possibly matching TRBD1 (6 bases). V was clipped by 3 bases and J by 0 bases, with 15 bases between them. CDR1 and CDR2 (germline): SGDLS, YYNGEE. The CDR3 totals 17 residues. CDR3 sequence: CASSGARTGTTNEKLFF. The CDR3, as DNA: TGTGCCAGCAGCGGAGCTAGAACAGGGACAACTAATGAAAAACTGTTTTTT.

V and J are TRBV6-6 and TRBJ1-2, with D possibly matching TRBD1 (6 bases). The germline CDR1 and CDR2 sequences are MNHNY and SVGAGI (reference sequence). V lost 2 bases and J lost 5, with 15 bases in between. This CDR3 has 15 residues. The CDR3 reads CASSYGLGASYGYTF. The CDR3 DNA follows: TGTGCCAGCAGTTACGGCCTGGGGGCTAGTTATGGCTACACCTTC.

The V call is TRBV7-6, the J call TRBJ2-2, with 13 bases lining up with TRBD2. This CDR3 has 17 amino acids. V was clipped by 5 bases and J by 3 bases; unmatched bases: 6. In germline, CDR1 is SGHVS, CDR2 FNYEAQ. The CDR3 spells CASSPGTSGDHTGELFF. The CDR3 DNA is TGTGCCAGCAGCCCCGGGACTAGCGGGGATCACACCGGGGAGCTGTTTTTT.

This sequence joins TRBV7-9 and TRBJ2-1, with 15 bases identical to TRBD2. The CDR3 covers 14 residues. The germline CDR1 and CDR2 sequences are SEHNR and FQNEAQ (reference sequence). J was trimmed by 9 bases and V by 5 bases; bases with no gene match: 2. This CDR3 is CASSRTSGRAEQFF. The CDR3 nucleotides are TGTGCCAGCAGCCGGACTAGCGGGAGGGCTGAGCAGTTCTTC.

This sequence joins TRBV13 and TRBJ1-6; possibly TRBD1 for D (6 bases). This CDR3 has 12 residues. The V gene's germline CDR1 is PRHDT and CDR2 FYEKMQ (reference sequence). V lost 3 bases and J lost 13, with 10 bases in between. The CDR3 spells CASSFTGTPLHF. For the CDR3, the DNA is TGTGCCAGCAGCTTCACAGGGACCCCCCTCCACTTT.

The chain recombines TRBV15 with TRBJ2-1, with 11 bases lining up with TRBD2. Germline CDR1 LNHNV, CDR2 YYDKDF (reference sequence). The CDR3 covers 16 residues. With 0 bases clipped from V and 3 bases from J, the junction kept 1 base outside the gene matches. The CDR3 protein is CATSRDLAGGYNEQFF. CDR3 bases: TGTGCCACCAGCAGAGACCTAGCGGGGGGCTACAATGAGCAGTTCTTC. Variable domain in full (rest from reference TRBV15 and TRBJ2-1): DAMVIQNPRYQVTQFGKPVTLSCSQTLNHNVMYWYQQKSSQAPKLLFHYYDKDFNNEADTPDNFQSRRPNTSFCFLDIRSPGLGDTAMYLCATSRDLAGGYNEQFFGPGTRLTVL.